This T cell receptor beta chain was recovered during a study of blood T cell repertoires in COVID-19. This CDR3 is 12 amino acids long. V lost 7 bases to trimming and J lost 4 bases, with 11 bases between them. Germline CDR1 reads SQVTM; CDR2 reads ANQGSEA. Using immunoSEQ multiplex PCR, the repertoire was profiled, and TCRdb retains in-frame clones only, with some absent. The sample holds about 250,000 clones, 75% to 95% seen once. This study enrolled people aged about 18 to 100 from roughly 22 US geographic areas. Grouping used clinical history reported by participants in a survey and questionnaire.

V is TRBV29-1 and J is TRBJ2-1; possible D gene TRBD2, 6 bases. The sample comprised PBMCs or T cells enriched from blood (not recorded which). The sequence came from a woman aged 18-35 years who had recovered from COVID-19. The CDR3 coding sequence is TGCAGCGAGAGACTAGTATACAATGAGCAGTTCTTC. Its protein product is CSERLVYNEQFF.